This TCR beta chain was sequenced during a study of cytomegalovirus exposure and HLA in healthy donors. Overall study results and limits: The study reported that TCR beta sequences accurately predicted HLA-A and HLA-B alleles in most subjects. Later work associated roughly 17,000 TCR beta sequences with HLA alleles at 0.05 false discovery rate.

The PCR contained 60 Vbeta and 13 Jbeta primers. TCRdb keeps only in-frame clones here, not all; method: immunoSEQ multiplex PCR. Of fewer than 150,000 clones in the sample, approximately 89% are singletons; the top ten hold 6% to 8%. Trimming removed 3 bases at V and 1 base at J, with 15 bases between. This CDR3 contains 16 residues. In germline, CDR1 is SGHAT, CDR2 FQDESV (reference sequence). Of note for this clone: Its target is unknown.

The sequenced material came from PBMCs. The chain uses TRBV11-1 and TRBJ1-1; the D gene is possibly TRBD1 (5 bases). The TCR originated in a young woman in good health and CMV-seropositive. CDR3 in DNA: TGTGCCAGCAGCTTCGCGACAGCCCAATCGAACACTGAAGCTTTCTTT. It encodes CASSFATAQSNTEAFF.